These 25 T cell receptor beta chains were sequenced from one sample in a study of blood T cell repertoires in COVID-19. Libraries were prepared by immunoSEQ multiplex PCR; TCRdb keeps only in-frame clonotypes and omits some of them. The sample has about 210,000 clones; around 81% are singletons. Specimen: PBMCs or T cells enriched from blood (not recorded which). The receptor source for this set is a woman in her 50s with acute COVID-19.

This clone was detected only a few times. J is TRBJ2-3 and V is TRBV7-3; 7 nucleotides match TRBD1. The germline V gene has CDR1 SGHTA and CDR2 FQGTGA. This CDR3 spans 17 amino acids. V lost 5 bases and J lost 0; bases outside the gene matches: 11. As DNA, the CDR3 is TGTGCCAGCAGCGGCCGACAGGGACGGGCTAGCACAGATACGCAGTATTTT. Encoded protein: CASSGRQGRASTDTQYF. Complete variable domain (other parts from reference TRBV7-3 and TRBJ2-3): GAGVSQTPSNKVTEKGKYVELRCDPISGHTALYWYRQSLGQGPEFLIYFQGTGAADDSGLPNDRFFAVRPEGSVSTLKIQRTERGDSAVYLCASSGRQGRASTDTQYFGPGTRLTVL.

The chain joins TRBV18 to TRBJ2-3, with 8 bases identical to TRBD2. J was trimmed by 0 bases and V by 4 bases; bases with no gene match: 6. The CDR3 totals 16 residues. From germline, CDR1 is KGHSH and CDR2 LQKENI. For the CDR3, the DNA is TGTGCCAGCTCACTTAGCGGGACTCCTAGCACAGATACGCAGTATTTT. Amino acids: CASSLSGTPSTDTQYF.

This chain uses TRBV27 with TRBJ1-5; D remains ambiguous. The V and J ends lost 10 bases and 1 base respectively, with 14 bases between them. The CDR3 covers 14 residues. The germline V gene has CDR1 MNHEY and CDR2 SMNVEV (reference sequence). The CDR3 spells CANTHGVSNQPQHF. The CDR3 nucleotides are TGTGCCAATACTCACGGGGTGAGCAATCAGCCCCAGCATTTT.

The chain has TRBV7-2 and TRBJ2-1, with 7 bases fitting TRBD1. From germline, CDR1 is SGHTA and CDR2 FQGNSA. The CDR3 length is 13 residues. The junction had 6 bases not matched to a gene; V was cut back by 10 bases and J by 3 bases. The CDR3 sequence is CATLDRFYNEQFF. DNA of the CDR3: TGTGCCACCCTGGACAGGTTCTACAATGAGCAGTTCTTC.

This clone was detected only a few times. The V gene is TRBV3-1 (or the pseudogene TRBV3-2), the J gene TRBJ2-7, with D possibly matching TRBD1 (5 bases). The CDR3 length is 15 residues. Germline V gene sequence: CDR1 LGHDT, CDR2 YNNKEL (reference sequence). Trimming took off 1 base at V and 6 bases at J, with 16 bases between the two ends. CDR3 loop: CASSQARGIRVEQYF. The DNA for the CDR3 is TGTGCCAGCAGCCAAGCTAGGGGTATAAGGGTCGAGCAGTACTTC.

The J gene is TRBJ1-1, the V gene TRBV29-1; no reliable D call. The CDR3 sequence is 12 residues long. Germline values: CDR1 SQVTM, CDR2 ANQGSEA. Between the trimmed V and J ends, which lost 3 bases and 7 bases, there was a span of 12 bases. CDR3 region: CSVEKEKREAFF. The CDR3 DNA sequence: TGCAGCGTTGAGAAAGAGAAGCGTGAAGCTTTCTTT.

As concerns this clone: An end of the junction does not agree with germline; a read error may underlie this. The CDR3 loop is CASSPQGQNSGELFF. CDR3 sequence (DNA): TGTGCCAGCAGTCCACAGGGACAGAACTCCGGGGAGCTGTTTTTT. This chain connects TRBV27 to TRBJ2-2; 7 nucleotides line up with TRBD1. The CDR3 has 15 residues. Germline V gene lookup returns CDR1 MNHEY and CDR2 SMNVEV (reference sequence).

In its sample, this clone was seen many times. This chain joins TRBV29-1 and TRBJ1-1, with D unclear. V was pared by 7 bases and J by 4 bases, with 25 bases between. The CDR3 length is 16 residues. Germline V CDR1 and CDR2: SQVTM, ANQGSEA. CDR3 DNA: TGCAGCGCCGCCGGGATAACGGGTTTGTCGGGCACTGAAGCTTTCTTT. This codes for CSAAGITGLSGTEAFF.

This sequence joins TRBV5-1 and TRBJ1-3, with TRBD1 matching over 7 bases. Germline V gene lookup returns CDR1 SGHRS and CDR2 YFSETQ. The ends lost 0 bases at V and 5 bases at J; junction bases unmatched: 5. The CDR3 covers 15 residues. The DNA for the CDR3 is TGCGCCAGCAGCTTGGCGTCAGGGGGTCGAAACACCATATATTTT. Amino acids: CASSLASGGRNTIYF.

Written as DNA, the CDR3 is TGTGCCAGCAGCCAGAAGGGACTAGGGGTCTACAATGAGCAGTTCTTC. Translated, it gives CASSQKGLGVYNEQFF. V usage is TRBV14 and J usage is TRBJ2-1; TRBD2 agrees at 8 bases. Per the germline V gene, CDR1 is SGHDN and CDR2 is FVKESK. The length of the CDR3 is 16 residues. After removal of 3 bases from V and 3 bases from J, the junction contained 7 bases not matched to a gene.

The J gene is TRBJ2-3, the V gene TRBV7-2; the D is unclear. CDR3 size: 13 residues. V was cut by 5 bases and J by 4 bases, with 10 bases left in between. Germline V CDR1 and CDR2: SGHTA, FQGNSA. The chain's CDR3 is CASSAEVADTQYF. The DNA of the CDR3 is TGTGCCAGCAGCGCCGAGGTCGCAGATACGCAGTATTTT.

This chain links TRBV7-2 with TRBJ2-7; 7 bases fit TRBD2. CDR1 and CDR2 (germline): SGHTA, FQGNSA. V lost 5 bases, J lost 6 bases, and 13 bases stayed unmatched. This CDR3 has 15 amino acids. CDR3 protein: CASSPRPAGAGEQYF. The CDR3 DNA follows: TGTGCCAGCAGCCCTCGGCCCGCGGGAGCGGGCGAGCAGTACTTC.

The V and J genes are TRBV12-2 and TRBJ1-5; the D call in the table, TRBD1, was not verified against the DNA. TRBV12-2 is termed a pseudogene. This CDR3 is built from 14 residues. The CDR3 here is CASRITGDNQPQHF. CDR3 in DNA: TGTGCAAGTCGTATAACAGGGGATAATCAGCCCCAGCATTTT.

The chain combines TRBV10-3 with TRBJ2-7; D may be TRBD1 (7 bases). This CDR3 contains 17 residues. Germline V lookup: CDR1 ENHRY, CDR2 SYGVKD. Trimming shortened V by 2 bases and J by 5 bases, and 22 bases separated the two germline ends. CDR3 amino acids: CAISEAVSGGPKDEQYF. The CDR3 DNA reads TGTGCCATCAGTGAGGCCGTTTCAGGGGGGCCTAAAGACGAGCAGTACTTC.

The chain carries TRBV23-1 and TRBJ2-5; TRBD1 agrees at 8 bases. TRBV23-1 belongs to the ORF category, with a function that is uncertain. V lost 1 base, J lost 5 bases, and 9 bases stayed unmatched. This CDR3 is built from 16 residues. This chain's CDR3 is CASSQLTATGEETQYF. CDR3 in DNA: TGCGCCAGCAGTCAATTGACTGCGACAGGGGAGGAGACCCAGTACTTC.

This clone was picked up one time. The genes are TRBV11-2 and TRBJ2-1; 12 nucleotides match TRBD1. Germline V gene data show CDR1 as SGHAT and CDR2 as FQNNGV. V lost 5 bases and J lost 10; bases outside the gene matches: 6. CDR3 length: 14 residues. The CDR3 DNA sequence: TGTGCCAGCAGCCCGGGACAGGGGGCAAGGGAGCAGTTCTTC. It specifies CASSPGQGAREQFF.

The chain links TRBV13 to TRBJ2-7; 7 bases agree with TRBD1. Losses at the gene ends were 7 bases for V and 7 bases for J; bases not matched to a gene: 10. This CDR3 region has 13 residues. CDR1 is PRHDT, CDR2 FYEKMQ, per germline (reference sequence). Here the CDR3 reads CASTDYRGGEQYF. The CDR3 DNA reads TGTGCCAGCACAGACTACAGGGGCGGTGAGCAGTACTTC.

The chain couples TRBV7-9 to TRBJ2-5; perhaps TRBD1 as D (6 bases). V was pared by 6 bases and J by 5 bases, with 16 bases between. Germline V gives CDR1 SEHNR, CDR2 FQNEAQ (reference sequence). The CDR3 consists of 14 residues. The CDR3 nucleotides are TGTGCCAGCAGTTCGGGCCCCCAGGGGGAGACCCAGTACTTC. This translates into CASSSGPQGETQYF.

This clone was seen a handful of times. V gene TRBV18 combines with J gene TRBJ2-2; 10 bases map to TRBD2. V trimming: 3 bases; J trimming: 7 bases; junction bases outside the gene matches: 11. Germline CDR1 is KGHSH and CDR2 is LQKENI. This CDR3 has 17 amino acids. CDR3 sequence: CASSPPGLAGAGGELFF. The CDR3 bases are TGTGCCAGCTCACCGCCGGGGCTAGCGGGAGCTGGCGGGGAGCTGTTTTTT. Full variable domain (outside the CDR3, taken from reference TRBV18 and TRBJ2-2): NAGVMQNPRHLVRRRGQEARLRCSPMKGHSHVYWYRQLPEEGLKFMVYLQKENIIDESGMPKERFSAEFPKEGPSILRIQQVVRGDSAAYFCASSPPGLAGAGGELFFGEGSRLTVL.

The chain couples TRBV4-1 to TRBJ1-1; 8 nucleotides line up with TRBD1. V gave up 4 bases and J gave up 0 bases; unmatched junction bases: 4. CDR3 length: 15 amino acids. Germline V CDR1 and CDR2: MGHRA, YSYEKL. The CDR3 is CASSLRQGMNTEAFF. CDR3 coding DNA: TGCGCCAGCAGCCTAAGACAGGGGATGAACACTGAAGCTTTCTTT.

This sequence joins TRBV6-9 and TRBJ2-7; D is unclear. V lost 4 bases and J 0 bases, leaving 7 bases between the germline ends. The CDR3 extends over 13 amino acids. Germline V gene lookup returns CDR1 MNHGY and CDR2 SVAAGI. The DNA of the CDR3 is TGTGCCAGCAGTTGGCACCCCTCCTACGAGCAGTACTTC. Its translation is CASSWHPSYEQYF.

V usage is TRBV4-3 and J usage is TRBJ2-3; 10 bases are a match to TRBD2. CDR1 LGHNA and CDR2 YSLEER come from the germline V gene. The CDR3 has 16 amino acids. V shed 0 bases, J shed 4 bases, and the junction held 4 bases outside the gene matches. This CDR3 is CASSQDRAGGADTQYF. CDR3 coding DNA: TGCGCCAGCAGCCAAGACCGAGCGGGAGGGGCAGATACGCAGTATTTT.

The chain couples TRBV3-1 (or the pseudogene TRBV3-2) to TRBJ1-2; 7 bases are shared with TRBD1. This CDR3 is built from 13 residues. The V and J ends lost 0 bases and 7 bases, in that order; junction bases with no gene match: 2. Germline CDR1 is LGHDT and CDR2 is YNNKEL (reference sequence). The CDR3 DNA follows: TGTGCCAGCAGCCAAGAACAGGGGTCTGGCTACACCTTC. Amino acid sequence: CASSQEQGSGYTF.

V gene TRBV28 combines with J gene TRBJ1-5; D ambiguous. Germline loops: CDR1 MDHEN, CDR2 SYDVKM. Trimming shortened V by 5 bases and J by 0 bases, and 17 bases separated the two germline ends. CDR3 length: 17 residues. CDR3 region: CASSAPRKELSNQPQHF. Here the CDR3 DNA reads TGTGCCAGCAGTGCCCCACGGAAGGAGCTTAGCAATCAGCCCCAGCATTTT.

V and J are TRBV5-5 and TRBJ1-1; D is perhaps TRBD1 (5 bases). V lost 5 bases and J lost 0, with 17 bases in between. This CDR3 is built from 16 residues. Germline assignment: CDR1 SGHKS and CDR2 YYEKEE (reference sequence). CDR3 sequence (DNA): TGTGCCAGCAGAATGGGGGGTACTACTGTGAACACTGAAGCTTTCTTT. Residues: CASRMGGTTVNTEAFF. The entire variable domain, with the rest obtained from reference TRBV5-5 and TRBJ1-1, is as follows: DAGVTQSPTHLIKTRGQQVTLRCSPISGHKSVSWYQQVLGQGPQFIFQYYEKEERGRGNFPDRFSARQFPNYSSELNVNALLLGDSALYLCASRMGGTTVNTEAFFGQGTRLTVV.